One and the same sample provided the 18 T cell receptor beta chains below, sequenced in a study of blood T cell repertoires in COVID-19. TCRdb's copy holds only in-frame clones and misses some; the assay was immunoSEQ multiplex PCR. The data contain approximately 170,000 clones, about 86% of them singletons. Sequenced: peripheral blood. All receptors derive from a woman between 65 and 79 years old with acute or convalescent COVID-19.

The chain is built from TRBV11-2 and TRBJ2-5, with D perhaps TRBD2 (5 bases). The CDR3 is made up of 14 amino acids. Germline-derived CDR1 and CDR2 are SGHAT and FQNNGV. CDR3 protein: CASSRAERQETQYF. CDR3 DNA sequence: TGTGCATCTTCGCGGGCAGAAAGACAAGAGACCCAGTACTTC.

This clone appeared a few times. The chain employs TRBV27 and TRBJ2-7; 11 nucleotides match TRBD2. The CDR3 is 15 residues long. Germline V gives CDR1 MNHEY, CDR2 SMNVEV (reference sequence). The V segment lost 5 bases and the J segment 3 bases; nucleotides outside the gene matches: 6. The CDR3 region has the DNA TGTGCCAGCAGTCCGAAACTAGCGGGGGTCTACGAGCAGTACTTC. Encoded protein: CASSPKLAGVYEQYF.

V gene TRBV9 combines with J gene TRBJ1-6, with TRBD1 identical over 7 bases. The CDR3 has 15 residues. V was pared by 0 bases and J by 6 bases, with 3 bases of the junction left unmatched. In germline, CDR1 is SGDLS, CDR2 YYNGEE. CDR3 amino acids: CASSVVGQANSPLHF. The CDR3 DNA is TGTGCCAGCAGCGTAGTTGGACAGGCTAATTCACCCCTCCACTTT.

The CDR3 bases are TGTGCCAGCAGCCCACAAGCCGGGACAGGAGGTGAAGCTTTCTTT. Its translation is CASSPQAGTGGEAFF. V and J are TRBV9 and TRBJ1-1; the match to TRBD1 covers 8 bases. This CDR3 region has 15 residues. The trim removed 4 bases at V and 7 bases at J, leaving 12 bases unmatched. CDR1 and CDR2 from the germline V gene are SGDLS and YYNGEE.

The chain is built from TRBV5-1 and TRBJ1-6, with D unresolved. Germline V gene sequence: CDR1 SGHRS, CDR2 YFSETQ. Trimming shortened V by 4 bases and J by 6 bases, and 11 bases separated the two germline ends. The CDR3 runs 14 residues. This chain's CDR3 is CASSPGRLNSPLHF. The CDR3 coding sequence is TGCGCCAGCAGCCCGGGTCGACTTAATTCACCCCTCCACTTT. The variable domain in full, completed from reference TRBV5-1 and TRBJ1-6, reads KAGVTQTPRYLIKTRGQQVTLSCSPISGHRSVSWYQQTPGQGLQFLFEYFSETQRNKGNFPGRFSGRQFSNSRSEMNVSTLELGDSALYLCASSPGRLNSPLHFGNGTRLTVT.

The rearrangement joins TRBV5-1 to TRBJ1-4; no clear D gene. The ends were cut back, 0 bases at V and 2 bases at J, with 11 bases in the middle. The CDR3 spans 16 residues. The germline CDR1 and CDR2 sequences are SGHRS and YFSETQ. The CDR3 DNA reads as TGCGCCAGCAGCTTGGCTTGGTCAGGCACTAATGAAAAACTGTTTTTT. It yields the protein CASSLAWSGTNEKLFF.

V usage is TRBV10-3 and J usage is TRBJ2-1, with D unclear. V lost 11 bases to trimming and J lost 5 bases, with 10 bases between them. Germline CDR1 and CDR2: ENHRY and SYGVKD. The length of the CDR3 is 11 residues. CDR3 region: CASARDNEQFF. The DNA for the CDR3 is TGTGCCTCTGCTCGGGACAATGAGCAGTTCTTC.

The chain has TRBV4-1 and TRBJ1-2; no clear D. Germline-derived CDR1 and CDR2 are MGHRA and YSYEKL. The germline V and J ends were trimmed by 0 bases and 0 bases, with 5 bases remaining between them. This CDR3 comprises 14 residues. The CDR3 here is CASSQEAANYGYTF. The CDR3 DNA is TGCGCCAGCAGCCAAGAGGCAGCTAACTATGGCTACACCTTC.

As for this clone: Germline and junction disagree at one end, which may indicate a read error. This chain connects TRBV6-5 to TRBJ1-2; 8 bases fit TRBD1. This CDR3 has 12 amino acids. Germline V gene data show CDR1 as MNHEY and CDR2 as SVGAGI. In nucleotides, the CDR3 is TGTACCAGCGTAAGCAGGGGGCATGGCTACACCTTC. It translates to CTSVSRGHGYTF.

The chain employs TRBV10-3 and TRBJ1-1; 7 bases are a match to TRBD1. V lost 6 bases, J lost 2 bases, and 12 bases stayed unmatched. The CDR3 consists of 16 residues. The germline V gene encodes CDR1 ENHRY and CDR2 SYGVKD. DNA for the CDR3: TGTGCCATCAGCAGGGGACAGCCTAAAATCAACACTGAAGCTTTCTTT. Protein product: CAISRGQPKINTEAFF.

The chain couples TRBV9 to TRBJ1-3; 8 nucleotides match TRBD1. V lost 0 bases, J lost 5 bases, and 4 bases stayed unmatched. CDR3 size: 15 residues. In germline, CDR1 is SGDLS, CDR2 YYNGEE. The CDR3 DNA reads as TGTGCCAGCAGCGTAGCGGCAGGGGGCCGAAACACCATATATTTT. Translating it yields CASSVAAGGRNTIYF.

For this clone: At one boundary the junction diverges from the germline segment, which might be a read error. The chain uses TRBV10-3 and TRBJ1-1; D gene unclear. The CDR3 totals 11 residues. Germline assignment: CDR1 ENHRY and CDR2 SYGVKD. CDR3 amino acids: CAIRESARAFF. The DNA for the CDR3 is TGTGCCATCAGGGAGTCGGCCAGGGCTTTCTTT.

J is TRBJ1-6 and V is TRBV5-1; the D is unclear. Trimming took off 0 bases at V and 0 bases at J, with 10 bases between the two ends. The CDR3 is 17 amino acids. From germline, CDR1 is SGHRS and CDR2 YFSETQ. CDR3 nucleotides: TGCGCCAGCAGCTTGGAAGGGAGTAGCTCCTATAATTCACCCCTCCACTTT. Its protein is CASSLEGSSSYNSPLHF.

CDR3 protein: CASSPGQGAGNEQFF. As DNA, the CDR3 is TGTGCCAGCTCACCAGGACAGGGGGCGGGAAATGAGCAGTTCTTC. The chain links TRBV18 to TRBJ2-1, with 11 bases fitting TRBD1. The CDR3 sequence is 15 residues long. The V gene's germline CDR1 is KGHSH and CDR2 LQKENI. V shed 2 bases, J shed 7 bases, and the junction held 4 bases outside the gene matches.

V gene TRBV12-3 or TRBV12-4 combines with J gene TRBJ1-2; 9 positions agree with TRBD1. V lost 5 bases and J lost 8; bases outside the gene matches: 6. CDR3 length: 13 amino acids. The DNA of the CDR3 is TGTGCCAGCAGTCGGGACAGGGTTGAAGGCTACACCTTC. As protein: CASSRDRVEGYTF.

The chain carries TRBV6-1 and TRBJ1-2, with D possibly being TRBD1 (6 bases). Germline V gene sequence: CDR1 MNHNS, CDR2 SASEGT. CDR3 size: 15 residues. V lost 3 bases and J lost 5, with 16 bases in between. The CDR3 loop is CASSDRGRGGYGYTF. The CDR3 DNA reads TGTGCCAGCAGTGACAGGGGCAGGGGTGGGTATGGCTACACCTTC.

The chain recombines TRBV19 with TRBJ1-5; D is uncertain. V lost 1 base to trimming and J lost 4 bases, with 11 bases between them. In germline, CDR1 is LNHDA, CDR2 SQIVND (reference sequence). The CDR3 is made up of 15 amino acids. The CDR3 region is CASSIVSGQNQPQHF. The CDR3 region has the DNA TGTGCCAGTAGTATAGTATCGGGTCAGAATCAGCCCCAGCATTTT.

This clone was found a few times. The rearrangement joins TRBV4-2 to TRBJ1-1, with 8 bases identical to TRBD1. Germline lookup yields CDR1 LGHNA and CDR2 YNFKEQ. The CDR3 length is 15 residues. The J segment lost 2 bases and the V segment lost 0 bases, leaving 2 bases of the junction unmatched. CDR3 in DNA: TGTGCCAGCAGCCAAGACAGGGGGCGTAACACTGAAGCTTTCTTT. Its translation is CASSQDRGRNTEAFF.